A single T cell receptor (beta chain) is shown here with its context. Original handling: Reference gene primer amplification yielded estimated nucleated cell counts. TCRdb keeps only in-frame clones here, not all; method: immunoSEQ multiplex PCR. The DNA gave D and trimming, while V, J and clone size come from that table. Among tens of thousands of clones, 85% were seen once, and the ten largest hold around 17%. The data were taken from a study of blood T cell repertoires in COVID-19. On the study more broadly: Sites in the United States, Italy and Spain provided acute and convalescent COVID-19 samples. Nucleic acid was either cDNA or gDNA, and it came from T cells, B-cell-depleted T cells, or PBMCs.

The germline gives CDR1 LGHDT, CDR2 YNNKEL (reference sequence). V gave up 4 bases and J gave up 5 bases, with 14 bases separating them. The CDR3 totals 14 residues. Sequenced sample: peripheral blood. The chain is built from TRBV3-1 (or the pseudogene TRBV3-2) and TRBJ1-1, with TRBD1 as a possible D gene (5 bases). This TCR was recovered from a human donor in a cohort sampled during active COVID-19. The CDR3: CASSLTFRGTEAFF. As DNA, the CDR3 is TGTGCCAGCAGCCTTACGTTCCGGGGGACTGAAGCTTTCTTT.